The rows below give T cell receptor beta chains drawn from one sample of a study of CD8 T cells in ankylosing spondylitis. MiXCR, applied by TCRdb to the 5' RACE reads, yields one record per CDR3 protein. The sample holds a few hundred thousand distinct CDR3 sequences, 20% to 25% seen once. Sequencing used blood, either unsorted or a sorted T cell fraction (not recorded which). These receptors originate from a male donor with ankylosing spondylitis. The CDR3 runs from the conserved cysteine through the conserved F or W. Fields, in order: J gene, clone size, D gene, V gene, CDR3 DNA, CDR3 protein. D genes are given only for firm matches. Clone size, where shown, is once, few, many, or a class for clones that have expanded.

>TRBJ2-1|NA|TRBD1|TRBV20-1
TGCAGTGCTAAGAAGGGGGCTAGCTCCTACAATGAGCAGTTCTTC
CSAKKGASSYNEQFF
>TRBJ1-5|many|NA|TRBV11-3
TGTGCCAGCAGCTCTAATAATCAGCCCCAGCATTTT
CASSSNNQPQHF
>TRBJ2-7|NA|NA|TRBV25-1
TGTGCCAGCAGTGCCCCAGGGGCCTACGAGCAGTACTTC
CASSAPGAYEQYF
>TRBJ2-1|NA|TRBD1|TRBV19
TGTGCCACTTCGGGACAGGGGGCGAGTGAGCAGTTCTTC
CATSGQGASEQFF
>TRBJ2-1|NA|TRBD2|TRBV12-3/TRBV12-4
TGTGCCAGCAAACCAGGGACTAGCGGGAGAGATCAGAATGAGCAGTTCTTC
CASKPGTSGRDQNEQFF
>TRBJ2-2|few|TRBD2|TRBV6-4
TGTGCCAGCAGTCGACCGGGACAGGGGCCAGGGACTAGCGGGACCACCGGGGAGCTGTTTTTT
CASSRPGQGPGTSGTTGELFF
>TRBJ2-3|few|NA|TRBV6-2/TRBV6-3
TGTGCCAGCAGTTACGGCCGGGCCCGGGGGGATACGCAGTATTTT
CASSYGRARGDTQYF
>TRBJ2-1|NA|TRBD2|TRBV20-1
TGCAGTGCCCAACTAGCGGGAAGGGCCAATGAGCAGTTCTTC
CSAQLAGRANEQFF
>TRBJ2-3|once|NA|TRBV4-3
TGCGCCAGCAGCCAAGAGTGGGGGCGGGCAGATACGCAGTATTTT
CASSQEWGRADTQYF
>TRBJ2-7|NA|NA|TRBV20-1
TGCAGTGCTAGGGGATACGGCTACGAGCAGTACTTC
CSARGYGYEQYF
>TRBJ1-1|NA|TRBD1|TRBV20-1
TGCAGTGCTTCAGGGGGGAACACTGAAGCTTTCTTT
CSASGGNTEAFF
>TRBJ2-5|once|TRBD1|TRBV28
TGTGCCAGCAGCACAACACCGGGACAGGTAGAGACCCAGTACTTC
CASSTTPGQVETQYF
>TRBJ1-3|NA|NA|TRBV20-1
TGCAGTGCCACTCGAGTCTCTGGAAACACCATATATTTT
CSATRVSGNTIYF
>TRBJ2-5|few|NA|TRBV7-3
TGTGCCAGCAGCTTAGGAGTAGTTTCGGGAGAAGAGACCCAGTACTTC
CASSLGVVSGEETQYF
>TRBJ1-1|few|NA|TRBV3-1
TGTGCCAGCAGCCAAGATAAGTTCAGGGCTAACACTGAAGCTTTCTTT
CASSQDKFRANTEAFF
>TRBJ2-2|NA|NA|TRBV3-1
TGTGCCAGCAGCGCGGCAAACAGGGGAGGCGACACCGGGGAGCTGTTTTTT
CASSAANRGGDTGELFF
>TRBJ2-4|few|TRBD2|TRBV7-3
TGTGCCAGCAGCTCGACCGGGACTAGCGGCATAGGCGGCGACATTCAGTACTTC
CASSSTGTSGIGGDIQYF
>TRBJ1-5|many|NA|TRBV12-3/TRBV12-4
TGTGCCAGCAGTTTAGGAGGTTCAGTTAGCAATCAGCCCCAGCATTTT
CASSLGGSVSNQPQHF
>TRBJ2-3|NA|NA|TRBV29-1
TGCAGCGAGTCCCGGGCGCTAAGCACAGATACGCAGTATTTT
CSESRALSTDTQYF
>TRBJ1-2|NA|TRBD1|TRBV28
TGTGCCAGCAGTGCGACAGGGCATCGGGACTATGGCTACACCTTC
CASSATGHRDYGYTF
>TRBJ2-1|few|TRBD2|TRBV10-3
TGTGCCATCACTGCTAGGACTAGCGGGATGGGGTACAATGAGCAGTTCTTC
CAITARTSGMGYNEQFF
>TRBJ2-2|few|NA|TRBV20-1
TGCAGTGCTAGACACCCTCCCTACCGGGAAGGTATCGGGGAGCTGTTTTTT
CSARHPPYREGIGELFF
>TRBJ2-1|NA|NA|TRBV7-3
TGTGCCAGCAGCTTATCTACTGGAAGAAGTGAAGATGAGCAGTTCTTC
CASSLSTGRSEDEQFF
>TRBJ2-7|few|TRBD2|TRBV20-1
TGCAGTGCTAGCCTTGCGGGGGCCTACGAGCAGTACTTC
CSASLAGAYEQYF
>TRBJ2-3|NA|NA|TRBV29-1
TGCAGCGTTGGGACAAAGTTAACAGATACGCAGTATTTT
CSVGTKLTDTQYF
>TRBJ2-1|NA|NA|TRBV20-1
TGCAGCGCCCCGGGGACTCGCAACAATGAGCAGTTCTTC
CSAPGTRNNEQFF
>TRBJ1-5|few|NA|TRBV7-4
TGTGCCAGCAGCCCCCTTACACATAGCAATCAGCCCCAGCATTTT
CASSPLTHSNQPQHF
>TRBJ1-1|NA|NA|TRBV4-1
TGCGCCAGCAGCCCCACACTGGGGAGGGGCCGCGGCACTGAAGCTTTCTTT
CASSPTLGRGRGTEAFF
>TRBJ1-2|few|NA|TRBV20-1
TGCAGTGCTAGAGATGTGTCCGGGTCCCCTTATGGCTACACCTTC
CSARDVSGSPYGYTF
>TRBJ2-7|NA|TRBD1|TRBV5-5
TGTGCCAGCAGCTTGGCGACAGGGGGCGGTTACGAGCAGTACTTC
CASSLATGGGYEQYF
>TRBJ2-7|NA|NA|TRBV5-6
TGCGCCAGCAGCTACGGACCGAAGACCTACGAGCAGTACTTC
CASSYGPKTYEQYF
>TRBJ2-1|many|NA|TRBV2
TGTGCCAGTCGGGCAATAATAGGATACAATGAGCAGTTCTTC
CASRAIIGYNEQFF
>TRBJ2-3|NA|NA|TRBV12-3/TRBV12-4
TGTGCCAGCAGTCCCCTACGACAGACAACAGATACGCAGTATTTT
CASSPLRQTTDTQYF
>TRBJ2-1|NA|TRBD1|TRBV18
TGTGCCAGCTCACCTAACCGGGACAGGGGGGAAAATGAGCAGTTCTTC
CASSPNRDRGENEQFF
>TRBJ1-1|NA|NA|TRBV20-1
TGCAGTGCCCCATTGACCCCGACGGGTGAAGCTTTCTTT
CSAPLTPTGEAFF
>TRBJ2-3|NA|NA|TRBV18
TGTGCCAGCTCACCAGTTGGAAAATCAGATACGCAGTATTTT
CASSPVGKSDTQYF
>TRBJ2-3|NA|TRBD1|TRBV2
TGTGCCAGCAAGACAGGGGTGGACGTGGATACGCAGTATTTT
CASKTGVDVDTQYF
>TRBJ1-2|few|TRBD1|TRBV11-1
TGTGCCAGCAGCTCAAGGACAGGGGGAGGCTATGGCTACACCTTC
CASSSRTGGGYGYTF
>TRBJ2-1|many|TRBD1|TRBV29-1
TGCAGCGTTCTGGGACAGATTTACAATGAGCAGTTCTTC
CSVLGQIYNEQFF
>TRBJ2-4|NA|NA|TRBV7-9
TGTGCCAGCAGCTTAGCTCGGGAGGCCAAAAACATTCAGTACTTC
CASSLAREAKNIQYF
>TRBJ2-5|NA|TRBD2|TRBV18
TGTGCCAGCTCACCAGGACTAGCGGGACTAAACCAAGAGACCCAGTACTTC
CASSPGLAGLNQETQYF
>TRBJ2-2|many|TRBD1|TRBV29-1
TGCAGCGTTGAAGATTCAGGGGGCTTGACCGGGGAGCTGTTTTTT
CSVEDSGGLTGELFF
>TRBJ2-2|few|NA|TRBV5-1
TGCGCCAGCAGCTTGGCTGGCATCTTCGAGGGCCTTAACACCGGGGAGCTGTTTTTT
CASSLAGIFEGLNTGELFF
>TRBJ2-2|NA|TRBD2|TRBV29-1
TGCAGCGCCTCAGCGGGAGGGTTTTACACCGGGGAGCTGTTTTTT
CSASAGGFYTGELFF
>TRBJ2-4|NA|NA|TRBV7-9
TGTGCCAGCAGCGAAGGGTGGGAGGTCATTCAGTACTTC
CASSEGWEVIQYF
>TRBJ2-3|NA|NA|TRBV7-3
TGTGCCAGCAGCCACGACCTGGAAGATACGCAGTATTTT
CASSHDLEDTQYF
>TRBJ2-1|NA|NA|TRBV2
TGTGCCAGCAGTGAAGGACCAACTGGGGGTGAGCAGTTCTTC
CASSEGPTGGEQFF
>TRBJ2-3|few|NA|TRBV29-1
TGCAGCGTGGATACCTCCGGTGATACGCAGTATTTT
CSVDTSGDTQYF
>TRBJ2-3|many|NA|TRBV6-1
TGTGCCAGCAAGGGCGTTTTAGGCACAGATACGCAGTATTTT
CASKGVLGTDTQYF
>TRBJ2-7|NA|NA|TRBV12-3/TRBV12-4
TGTGCCAGCAGCGTGACTGGCTACGAGCAGTACTTC
CASSVTGYEQYF
>TRBJ2-7|few|TRBD2|TRBV7-2
TGTGCCAGCAGCCCCCGGAGCGGGAGTATCTACGAGCAGTACTTC
CASSPRSGSIYEQYF
>TRBJ2-3|NA|NA|TRBV24-1
TGTGCCACCAGGGACACCTACACAGATACGCAGTATTTT
CATRDTYTDTQYF
>TRBJ2-5|many|TRBD2|TRBV29-1
TGCAGCGTTGAGGGTACTAGCGGATACCAAGAGACCCAGTACTTC
CSVEGTSGYQETQYF
>TRBJ1-5|few|TRBD1|TRBV20-1
TGCAGTGCTCGGGACAGAAACAATCAGCCCCAGCATTTT
CSARDRNNQPQHF
>TRBJ2-3|few|NA|TRBV7-2
TGTGCCAGCAGCCCAGGGTCGGTAGGCACAGATACGCAGTATTTT
CASSPGSVGTDTQYF
>TRBJ1-4|NA|NA|TRBV29-1
TGCAGCGGGCGGGACCTCATAGGCGAAAAACTGTTTTTT
CSGRDLIGEKLFF
>TRBJ2-2|NA|NA|TRBV28
TGTGCCAGCAGTCGCGGGGAGACTGAAGCCGGGGAGCTGTTTTTT
CASSRGETEAGELFF
>TRBJ2-2|NA|TRBD2|TRBV28
TGTGCCAGTGAGGGTGGCGGGAGAAGTACCGGGGAGCTGTTTTTT
CASEGGGRSTGELFF
>TRBJ2-3|NA|NA|TRBV7-2
TGTGCCAGCAGCTTAGAAGGGGGAAAGGCAGATACGCAGTATTTT
CASSLEGGKADTQYF